Described below is a single T cell receptor beta chain sequence and its context. This specimen belongs to a study of T cell changes during pregnancy in multiple sclerosis. Some clones are missing from TCRdb's copy, which holds only in-frame ones; the method was immunoSEQ multiplex PCR. The sample has 35,000 to 55,000 clones; about 90% are singletons. The CDR3 contains 14 residues. The V end was cut by 1 base, the J end by 5 bases, with 11 bases between. Germline V gives CDR1 LNHDA, CDR2 SQIVND (reference sequence). This sequence originates from a female donor in good health, enrolled as a control in a pregnancy study. The V call is TRBV19, the J call TRBJ1-1, with D unresolved. Here the sequenced sample was peripheral blood, taken in the second trimester of pregnancy. Here the CDR3 DNA reads TGTGCCAGTAGTATAGGAGGCATAAGGACTGAAGCTTTCTTT. It yields the protein CASSIGGIRTEAFF.